The 5 T cell receptor beta chains presented below share a single source sample, sequenced in a study of T cell repertoires in cytomegalovirus infection. TCRdb used MiXCR to reprocess the reads, holding one entry per CDR3 protein. The sample carries about 150,000 distinct CDR3 sequences, 15% to 20% recorded once. The sample was CD8+ T cells from PBMCs. The receptors stem from a human donor in good health (CMV status not recorded). Some clones in this sample may be carry-over from other donors' samples.

This clonotype was detected a few times. This chain links TRBV12-3 or TRBV12-4 with TRBJ2-7, with 8 bases fitting TRBD1. The CDR3 runs to 14 residues. Trimming cost V 5 bases and J 5 bases; bases outside gene matches: 8. CDR3 nucleotide sequence: TGTGCCAGCAGTCCTTCGGACAGGGCCCACGAGCAGTACTTC. Translated, it gives CASSPSDRAHEQYF.

This clonotype was seen more than once but under ten times. The J gene is TRBJ2-4, the V gene TRBV6-1, with 9 bases identical to TRBD1. Germline V CDR1 and CDR2: MNHNS, SASEGT. V dropped 3 bases and J dropped 2; count of bases not matched to a gene: 5. The CDR3 runs 16 residues. The CDR3 nucleotides read TGTGCCAGCAGTGACCGGGACAGGGTTTCCAAAAACATTCAGTACTTC. Translation gives CASSDRDRVSKNIQYF.

This clonotype has only a few counts. The CDR3 region is CASSKGVEETQYF. CDR3 sequence (DNA): TGTGCCAGCAGTAAGGGGGTTGAGGAGACCCAGTACTTC. The chain combines TRBV6-2 or TRBV6-3 with TRBJ2-5; D perhaps matches TRBD1 (6 bases). This CDR3 has 13 amino acids. CDR1 and CDR2 from the germline V gene are MNHEY and SVGEGT. Trimming removed 5 bases at V and 5 bases at J, with 12 bases between.

The genes are TRBV19 and TRBJ2-1; possibly TRBD1 for D (5 bases). Germline V gene data show CDR1 as LNHDA and CDR2 as SQIVND (reference sequence). The V and J ends lost 4 bases and 1 base respectively, with 11 bases between them. This CDR3 is built from 15 residues. CDR3 amino acids: CASSTTESSYNEQFF. DNA of the CDR3: TGTGCCAGTAGTACGACAGAGTCATCCTACAATGAGCAGTTCTTC.

The chain combines TRBV29-1 with TRBJ2-5, with 7 bases aligning to TRBD1. Germline CDR1 is SQVTM and CDR2 is ANQGSEA. The V segment lost 8 bases and the J segment 3 bases; nucleotides outside the gene matches: 21. The CDR3 contains 17 residues. The chain's CDR3 is CSTLGGPRDRVEETQYF. CDR3 bases: TGCAGCACCCTAGGGGGACCCCGGGACAGAGTAGAAGAGACCCAGTACTTC.